A selection of T cell receptor beta chains follows, all from one sample in a study of cytotoxic CD8 clonotypes in ibrutinib-treated CLL. Measured with immunoSEQ multiplex PCR; TCRdb has only the in-frame clones, and not every one. Of 45,000 or so clones listed, 57% are singletons. Specimen: PBMCs, collected after 24 months of ibrutinib treatment. These receptor sequences come from a human donor with chronic lymphocytic leukemia. Both conserved end residues are part of each CDR3.

j_call v_call cdr3_aa
TRBJ1-5 TRBV10-3 CAISAQDRGQTQPQHF
TRBJ2-5 TRBV5-4 CASSLGGGTQETQYF
TRBJ1-4 TRBV27 CASSLNSAGDEKLFF
TRBJ1-1 TRBV6-1 CASMRGNTEAFF
TRBJ2-7 TRBV10-3 CAIGRGGGSYEQYF
TRBJ2-7 TRBV2 CASSYSVEQYF
TRBJ2-3 TRBV6-5 CASSQTSPWDTQYF
TRBJ1-4 TRBV6-5 CASSLGRGDEKLFF
TRBJ1-2 TRBV27 CASSHQTPPRGYTF
TRBJ2-7 TRBV6-1 CASRQPGHEQYF
TRBJ1-1 TRBV15 CATSKGRGDTEAFF
TRBJ2-3 TRBV11-1 CASSTTGGVGTDTQYF
TRBJ2-5 TRBV6-6 CASRPPQGRETQYF
TRBJ2-3 TRBV2 CASSEGLTGRRGTDTQYF